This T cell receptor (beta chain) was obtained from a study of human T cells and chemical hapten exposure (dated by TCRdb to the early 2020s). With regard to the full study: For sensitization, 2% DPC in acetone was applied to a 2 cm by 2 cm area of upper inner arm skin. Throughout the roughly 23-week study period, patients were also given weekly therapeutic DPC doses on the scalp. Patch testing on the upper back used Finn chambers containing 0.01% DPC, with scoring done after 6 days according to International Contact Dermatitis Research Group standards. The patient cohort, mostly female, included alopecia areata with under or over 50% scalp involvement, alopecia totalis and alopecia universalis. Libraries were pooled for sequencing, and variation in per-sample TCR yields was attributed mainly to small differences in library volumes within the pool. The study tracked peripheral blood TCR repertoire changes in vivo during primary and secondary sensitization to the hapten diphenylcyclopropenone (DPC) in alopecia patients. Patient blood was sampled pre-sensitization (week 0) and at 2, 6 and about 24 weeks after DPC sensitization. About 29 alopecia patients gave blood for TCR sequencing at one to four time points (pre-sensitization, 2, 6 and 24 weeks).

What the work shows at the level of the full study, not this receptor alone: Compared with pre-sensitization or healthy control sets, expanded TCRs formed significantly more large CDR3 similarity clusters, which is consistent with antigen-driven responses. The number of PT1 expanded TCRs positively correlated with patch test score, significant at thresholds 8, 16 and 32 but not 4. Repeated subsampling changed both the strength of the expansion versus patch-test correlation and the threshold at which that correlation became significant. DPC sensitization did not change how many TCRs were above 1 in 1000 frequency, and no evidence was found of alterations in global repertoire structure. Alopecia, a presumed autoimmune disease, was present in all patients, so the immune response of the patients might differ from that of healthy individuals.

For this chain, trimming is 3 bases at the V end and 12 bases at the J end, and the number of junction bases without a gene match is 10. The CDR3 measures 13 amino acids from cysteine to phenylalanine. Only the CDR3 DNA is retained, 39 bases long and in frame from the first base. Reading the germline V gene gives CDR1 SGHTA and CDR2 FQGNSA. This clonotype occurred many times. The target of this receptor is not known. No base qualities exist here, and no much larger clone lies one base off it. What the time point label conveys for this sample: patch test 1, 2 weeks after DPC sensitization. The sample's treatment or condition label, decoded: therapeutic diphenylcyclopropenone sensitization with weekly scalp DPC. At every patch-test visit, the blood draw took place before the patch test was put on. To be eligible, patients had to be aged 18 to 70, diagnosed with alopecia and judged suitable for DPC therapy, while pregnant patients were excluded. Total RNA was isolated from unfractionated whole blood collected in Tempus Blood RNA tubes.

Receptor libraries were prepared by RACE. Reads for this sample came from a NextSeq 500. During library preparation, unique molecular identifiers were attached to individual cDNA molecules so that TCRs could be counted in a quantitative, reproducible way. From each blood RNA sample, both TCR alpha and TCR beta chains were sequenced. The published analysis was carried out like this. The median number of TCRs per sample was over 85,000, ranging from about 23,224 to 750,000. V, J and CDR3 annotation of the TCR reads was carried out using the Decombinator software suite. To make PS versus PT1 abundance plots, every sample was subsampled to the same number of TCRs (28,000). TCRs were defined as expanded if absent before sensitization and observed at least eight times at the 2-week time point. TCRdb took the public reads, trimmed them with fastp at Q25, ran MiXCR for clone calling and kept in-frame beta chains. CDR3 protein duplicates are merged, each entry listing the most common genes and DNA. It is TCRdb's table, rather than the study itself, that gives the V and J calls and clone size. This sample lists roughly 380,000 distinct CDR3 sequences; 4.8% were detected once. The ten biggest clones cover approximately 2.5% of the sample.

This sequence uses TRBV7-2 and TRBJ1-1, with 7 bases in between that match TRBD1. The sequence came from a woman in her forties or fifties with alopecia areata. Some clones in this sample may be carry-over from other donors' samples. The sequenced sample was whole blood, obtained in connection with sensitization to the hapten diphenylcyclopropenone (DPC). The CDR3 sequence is CASSLAGGRRTFF. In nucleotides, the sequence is TGTGCCAGCAGCTTGGCAGGGGGAAGAAGAACTTTCTTT.